A selection of T cell receptor beta chains follows, all from one sample in a study of cytomegalovirus exposure and HLA in healthy donors. Sequencing used immunoSEQ multiplex PCR; TCRdb keeps in-frame clones, though not all of them. The table includes over 110,000 clones, around 79% detected once. Material for sequencing was PBMCs. These receptors were obtained from a female donor in good health and CMV-seronegative. Each CDR3 is given with its conserved first and last residue. The order of the fields is J gene, V gene, D gene, CDR3 length, clone size, CDR3 protein, CDR3 DNA. D genes are given only for firm matches. Size is omitted from some rows. Given values are once, few, many or a class for expanded clones.

j_gene: TRBJ1-4; v_gene: TRBV6-6; d_gene: -; len: 15; abundance: few; CDR3aa: CASSYRGRSDEKLFF; CDR3nt: TGTGCCAGCAGTTACCGGGGTCGGTCGGATGAAAAACTGTTTTTT
j_gene: TRBJ1-1; v_gene: TRBV30; d_gene: TRBD1; len: 13; abundance: -; CDR3aa: CAWSGSGGPEAFF; CDR3nt: TGTGCCTGGAGCGGGTCAGGGGGGCCTGAAGCTTTCTTT
j_gene: TRBJ2-2; v_gene: TRBV7-3; d_gene: -; len: 13; abundance: -; CDR3aa: CASSSDSTGELFF; CDR3nt: TGTGCCAGCAGCTCGGACAGTACGGGGGAGCTGTTTTTT
j_gene: TRBJ2-5; v_gene: TRBV4-2; d_gene: TRBD2; len: 16; abundance: -; CDR3aa: CASSQERRERQETQYF; CDR3nt: TGTGCCAGCAGCCAAGAACGGCGGGAGAGGCAAGAGACCCAGTACTTC
j_gene: TRBJ2-5; v_gene: TRBV30; d_gene: TRBD1; len: 16; abundance: once; CDR3aa: CAWSVKRAGGEETQYF; CDR3nt: TGTGCCTGGAGTGTAAAAAGAGCAGGGGGCGAAGAGACCCAGTACTTC
j_gene: TRBJ2-2; v_gene: TRBV18; d_gene: TRBD2; len: 15; abundance: -; CDR3aa: CASSPLAGELGELFF; CDR3nt: TGTGCCAGCTCACCGCTAGCGGGGGAGCTCGGGGAGCTGTTTTTT
j_gene: TRBJ1-6; v_gene: TRBV7-9; d_gene: -; len: 11; abundance: -; CDR3aa: CSSSTNSPLHF; CDR3nt: TGTTCCAGCAGCACAAATTCACCCCTCCACTTT
j_gene: TRBJ2-3; v_gene: TRBV7-9; d_gene: TRBD2; len: 15; abundance: -; CDR3aa: CASSLLAGKADTQYF; CDR3nt: TGTGCCAGCAGCTTGTTAGCGGGGAAAGCAGATACGCAGTATTTT
j_gene: TRBJ2-3; v_gene: TRBV7-2; d_gene: -; len: 14; abundance: -; CDR3aa: CASSRGLITDTQYF; CDR3nt: TGTGCCAGCAGCCGAGGACTTATCACAGATACGCAGTATTTT
j_gene: TRBJ2-7; v_gene: TRBV9; d_gene: TRBD2; len: 14; abundance: -; CDR3aa: CASSVGGGPYEQYF; CDR3nt: TGTGCCAGCAGCGTAGGCGGGGGGCCGTACGAGCAGTACTTC
j_gene: TRBJ2-5; v_gene: TRBV7-8; d_gene: TRBD1; len: 16; abundance: -; CDR3aa: CASSSRTGTTRGTQYF; CDR3nt: TGTGCCAGCAGCTCCAGGACAGGGACAACGCGAGGGACCCAGTACTTC
j_gene: TRBJ2-1; v_gene: TRBV5-1; d_gene: TRBD2; len: 16; abundance: -; CDR3aa: CASSLGGLAGSNEQFF; CDR3nt: TGCGCCAGCAGCTTAGGAGGGCTAGCGGGATCTAATGAGCAGTTCTTC